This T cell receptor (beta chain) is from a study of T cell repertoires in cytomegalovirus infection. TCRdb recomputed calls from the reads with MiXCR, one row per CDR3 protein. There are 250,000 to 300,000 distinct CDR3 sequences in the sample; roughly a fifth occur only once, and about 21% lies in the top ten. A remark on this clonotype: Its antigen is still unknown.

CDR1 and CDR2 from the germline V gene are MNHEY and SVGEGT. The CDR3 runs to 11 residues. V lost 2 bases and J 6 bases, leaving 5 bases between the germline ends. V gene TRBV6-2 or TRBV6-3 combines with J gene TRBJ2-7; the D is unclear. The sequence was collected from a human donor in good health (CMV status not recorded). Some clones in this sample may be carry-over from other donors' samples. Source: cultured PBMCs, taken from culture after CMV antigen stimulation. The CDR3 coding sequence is TGTGCCAGCAGTTACGGGGTCGAGCAGTACGTC. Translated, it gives CASSYGVEQYV.